This T cell receptor (beta chain) was recovered during a study of early T cells in non-severe SARS-CoV-2 infection. Findings and caveats of the study: Lookups in VDJdb leaned toward anti-spike CD8 responses and missed private and CD4 specificities.

This clonotype was seen only a few times. Its antigen is unidentified. The V end lost 1 base, the J end lost 3 bases, and 3 bases lay between the germline ends. The CDR3 is 12 amino acids. Germline CDR1 and CDR2: ENHRY and SYGVKD. TCRdb ran MiXCR on the 5' RACE reads and lists one entry per CDR3 protein. Of 40,000 to 45,000 distinct CDR3 sequences listed, about 6% are singletons. The sequences come from whole blood, collected at baseline. The chain links TRBV10-3 to TRBJ1-2; D remains ambiguous. This sequence originates from an adult who was a healthcare worker with PCR-confirmed SARS-CoV-2 infection or an uninfected control (not recorded which). CDR3 DNA: TGTGCCATCAGTGAGTTGGACTATGGCTACACCTTC. This encodes CAISELDYGYTF.